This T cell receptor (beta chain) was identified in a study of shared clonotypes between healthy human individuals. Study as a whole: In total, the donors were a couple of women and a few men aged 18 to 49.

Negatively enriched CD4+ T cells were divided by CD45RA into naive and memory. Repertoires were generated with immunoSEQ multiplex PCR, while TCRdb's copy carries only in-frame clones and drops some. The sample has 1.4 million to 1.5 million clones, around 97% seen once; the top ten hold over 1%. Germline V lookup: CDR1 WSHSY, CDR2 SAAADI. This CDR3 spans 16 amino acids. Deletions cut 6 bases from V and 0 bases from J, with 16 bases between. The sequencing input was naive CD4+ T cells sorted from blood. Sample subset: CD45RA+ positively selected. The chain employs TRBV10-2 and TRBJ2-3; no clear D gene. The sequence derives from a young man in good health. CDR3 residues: CASRSGRGSSTDTQYF. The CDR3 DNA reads TGCGCCAGCAGGTCCGGGCGCGGATCTAGCACAGATACGCAGTATTTT.